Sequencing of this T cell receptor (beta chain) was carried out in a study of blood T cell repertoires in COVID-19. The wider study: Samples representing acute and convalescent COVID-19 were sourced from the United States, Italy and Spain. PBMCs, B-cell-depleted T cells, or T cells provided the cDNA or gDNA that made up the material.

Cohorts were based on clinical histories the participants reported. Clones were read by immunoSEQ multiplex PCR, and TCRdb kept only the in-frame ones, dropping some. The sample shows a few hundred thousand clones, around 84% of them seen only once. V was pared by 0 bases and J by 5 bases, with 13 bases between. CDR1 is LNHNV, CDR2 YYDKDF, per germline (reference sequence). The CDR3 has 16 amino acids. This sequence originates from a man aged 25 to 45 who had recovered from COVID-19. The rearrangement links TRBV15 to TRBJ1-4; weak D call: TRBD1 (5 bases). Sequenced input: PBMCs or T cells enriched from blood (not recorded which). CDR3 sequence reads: CATSRDKTATNEKLFF. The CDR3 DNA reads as TGTGCCACCAGCAGAGATAAGACAGCTACCAATGAAAAACTGTTTTTT.